A selection of T cell receptor beta chains follows, all from one sample in a study of metastatic and nonmetastatic thyroid tumors. With MiXCR, TCRdb reprocessed the PCR reads. The sample yields approximately 21,000 clones, about 28% seen once. The sample was tumor tissue. The receptors shown here come from a male donor with papillary thyroid cancer or a benign thyroid nodule (not recorded which). Some clones in this sample may be carry-over from other donors' samples. Each CDR3 is given with its conserved first and last residue. A D gene is named only where the DNA matches it firmly. Size tells how often a clone was seen (once, few, many) or the class of an expanded clone, and some rows leave it out.

V	size	D	J	CDR3	DNA
TRBV28	medium-sized	-	TRBJ1-3	CASSQRVRGRDGNTIYF	TGTGCCAGCAGCCAGAGGGTCCGGGGCAGGGACGGAAACACCATATATTTT
TRBV12-3/TRBV12-4	few	TRBD2	TRBJ2-1	CASSLVVSGRAHNEQFF	TGTGCCAGCAGTTTAGTTGTTAGCGGGAGGGCCCACAATGAGCAGTTCTTC
TRBV29-1	-	-	TRBJ2-1	CSVSRTVRGYEQFF	TGCAGCGTTTCCCGAACGGTAAGGGGATATGAGCAGTTCTTC
TRBV12-3/TRBV12-4	-	-	TRBJ2-7	CASTQGVPYEKYF	TGTGCCAGCACACAAGGGGTCCCCTACGAGAAGTACTTC
TRBV11-2	-	-	TRBJ2-3	CASSVYTGTSGDTQYF	TGTGCCAGCAGCGTGTATACCGGGACATCGGGGGATACGCAGTATTTT
TRBV20-1	-	-	TRBJ2-3	CSARTPLESDTQYF	TGCAGTGCTAGAACCCCCCTAGAGTCGGATACGCAGTATTTT
TRBV4-1	-	-	TRBJ2-7	CASSQVSLGQVSSYEQYF	TGCGCCAGCAGCCAAGTCAGTTTGGGGCAGGTTAGCTCCTACGAGCAGTACTTC
TRBV20-1	-	TRBD1	TRBJ2-7	CSARGPTGDLLRAGQYF	TGCAGTGCTAGAGGGCCGACAGGGGATCTACTCCGAGCCGGTCAGTACTTC
TRBV19	-	-	TRBJ2-6	CASQEGNSGANVLTF	TGTGCCAGCCAAGAGGGGAACTCTGGGGCCAACGTCCTGACTTTC
TRBV9	-	-	TRBJ2-7	CASSVAPGTTMGEQYF	TGTGCCAGCAGCGTAGCCCCCGGGACAACCATGGGTGAGCAGTACTTC
TRBV29-1	few	TRBD2	TRBJ2-7	CSARTRLHEQYF	TGCAGCGCTAGGACTAGACTCCACGAGCAGTACTTC
TRBV20-1	once	-	TRBJ1-6	CSARQGNSNSPLHF	TGCAGTGCTAGACAGGGAAATAGCAATTCACCCCTCCACTTT
TRBV28	-	-	TRBJ2-7	CASGTPCEQYF	TGTGCCAGCGGGACCCCCTGCGAGCAGTACTTC
TRBV6-1	-	TRBD2	TRBJ2-1	CASSRITSGRFNEQFF	TGTGCCAGCAGCAGAATTACTAGCGGGAGGTTCAATGAGCAGTTCTTC
TRBV3-1	-	-	TRBJ1-5	CASSQDRDQPQHF	TGTGCCAGCAGCCAAGATAGGGATCAGCCCCAGCATTTT
TRBV6-4	few	-	TRBJ2-3	CASSDHGSTDTQYF	TGTGCCAGCAGTGATCACGGGAGCACAGATACGCAGTATTTT
TRBV6-5	few	TRBD1	TRBJ2-6	CASSSRDRGFSGANVLTF	TGTGCCAGCAGTTCACGGGACAGGGGTTTTTCTGGGGCCAACGTCCTGACTTTC
TRBV11-3	many	TRBD1	TRBJ2-5	CASSTRTGMVGETQYF	TGTGCCAGCAGCACCCGGACAGGGATGGTCGGAGAGACCCAGTACTTC
TRBV19	-	-	TRBJ1-1	CASSPRVGGTEAFF	TGTGCCAGTAGTCCGCGGGTAGGGGGCACTGAAGCTTTCTTT
TRBV6-1	few	-	TRBJ1-5	CASARGGSQPQHF	TGTGCCTCCGCAAGGGGGGGGAGTCAGCCCCAGCATTTT
TRBV27	few	TRBD1	TRBJ1-5	CASSFGTGNQPQHF	TGTGCCAGCAGTTTCGGGACAGGAAATCAGCCCCAGCATTTT
TRBV16	-	TRBD1	TRBJ2-7	CASSPRGTGGPGQEQYF	TGTGCCAGCAGCCCCCGCGGGACAGGGGGCCCCGGGCAGGAGCAGTACTTC